These 10 T cell receptor beta chains were all obtained from the same sample, sequenced in a study of technical replicates of blood from a few donors. Generated by immunoSEQ multiplex PCR, the TCRdb table keeps only in-frame clones and is missing some. The sample carries 60,000 to 70,000 clones, around 86% recorded once. Sequencing was performed on PBMCs. The receptors derive from a human donor in good health. Some clones in this sample may be carry-over from other donors' samples.

In this sample, this clone turned up once. The chain uses TRBV7-6 and TRBJ1-1; weak D call: TRBD1 (5 bases). Germline CDR1 and CDR2: SGHVS and FNYEAQ. The CDR3 runs to 13 residues. Deletions cut 5 bases from V and 1 base from J, with 8 bases between. The CDR3 reads CASSPGGNTEAFF. CDR3 sequence (DNA): TGTGCCAGCAGCCCGGGGGGGAACACTGAAGCTTTCTTT. Using reference TRBV7-6 and TRBJ1-1 for the parts outside the CDR3, the full variable domain is GAGVSQSPRYKVTKRGQDVALRCDPISGHVSLYWYRQALGQGPEFLTYFNYEAQQDKSGLPNDRFSAERPEGSISTLTIQRTEQRDSAMYRCASSPGGNTEAFFGQGTRLTVV.

V gene TRBV2 combines with J gene TRBJ1-6; weak D call: TRBD1 (5 bases). This CDR3 region has 12 residues. Trimming took off 4 bases at V and 19 bases at J, with 17 bases between the two ends. Germline loops: CDR1 SNHLY, CDR2 FYNNEI. The CDR3 sequence: CASSGSGVTPHF. In DNA form, the CDR3 reads TGTGCCAGCAGTGGGTCGGGGGTGACCCCGCACTTT.

The rearrangement uses TRBV5-5 and TRBJ2-2; possibly TRBD2 for D (6 bases). This CDR3 region has 15 residues. CDR1 SGHKS and CDR2 YYEKEE come from the germline V gene (reference sequence). The germline V and J ends were trimmed by 1 base and 3 bases, with 10 bases remaining between them. The CDR3 here is CASSLLGTYTGELFF. DNA of the CDR3: TGTGCCAGCAGCTTGCTCGGGACTTACACCGGGGAGCTGTTTTTT.

V usage is TRBV29-1 and J usage is TRBJ1-2, with D unresolved. The CDR3 runs to 17 residues. V was trimmed by 4 bases and J by 4 bases, leaving 25 bases between them. CDR1 and CDR2 from the germline V gene are SQVTM and ANQGSEA. CDR3 nucleotides: TGCAGCGTTGGACCCCGCCCCATTGCCTGGGAGGCCTATGGCTACACCTTC. As protein: CSVGPRPIAWEAYGYTF.

This chain links TRBV11-2 with TRBJ2-2, with TRBD1 matching 8 bases. V dropped 5 bases and J dropped 4; count of bases not matched to a gene: 9. The germline V gene encodes CDR1 SGHAT and CDR2 FQNNGV. The CDR3 covers 16 residues. Written as DNA, the CDR3 is TGTGCCAGCAGCAGACGGACAGGGCAGGTCACCGGGGAGCTGTTTTTT. Translating it yields CASSRRTGQVTGELFF.

This chain uses TRBV7-8 with TRBJ2-7; perhaps TRBD2 as D (5 bases). Trimming left V 6 bases short and J 2 bases short, with 20 bases between. This CDR3 contains 16 residues. Looked up from germline, CDR1 is SGHVS and CDR2 is FQNEAQ. CDR3 amino acids: CASSSFPGTGPYEQYF. The CDR3 coding sequence is TGTGCCAGCAGTTCGTTCCCGGGAACCGGGCCCTACGAGCAGTACTTC.

The chain employs TRBV5-8 and TRBJ2-7; 9 bases map to TRBD1. This CDR3 comprises 13 residues. From germline, CDR1 is SGHTS and CDR2 YDEGEE. With V trimmed by 2 bases and J by 7 bases, 4 bases remained unmatched. The CDR3 sequence is CASSLQGAREQYF. The CDR3 coding sequence is TGTGCCAGCAGCTTACAGGGGGCGCGGGAGCAGTACTTC.

The rearrangement uses TRBV6-5 and TRBJ1-1; 7 bases match TRBD1. The CDR3 has 12 amino acids. After removal of 6 bases from V and 5 bases from J, the junction contained 3 bases not matched to a gene. Germline CDR1 MNHEY, CDR2 SVGAGI. DNA of the CDR3: TGTGCCAGCAGCCAACAGGGGACTGAAGCTTTCTTT. It yields the protein CASSQQGTEAFF.

The rearrangement uses TRBV5-1 and TRBJ2-2, with no clear D. The CDR3 runs to 12 residues. The germline V gene encodes CDR1 SGHRS and CDR2 YFSETQ. V lost 5 bases and J 6 bases, leaving 8 bases between the germline ends. CDR3 DNA: TGCGCCAGCAGAATCCTTGCCGGGGAGCTGTTTTTT. This codes for CASRILAGELFF.

V is TRBV11-2 and J is TRBJ1-2; 10 bases match TRBD1. Trimming at V came to 5 bases and at J to 8 bases, leaving 5 bases not matched to a gene. The CDR3 runs 13 residues. CDR1 is SGHAT, CDR2 FQNNGV, per germline. CDR3: CASSPDRGLGYTF. As DNA, the CDR3 is TGTGCCAGCAGCCCAGACAGGGGGCTCGGCTACACCTTC.